This T cell receptor (beta chain) is from a study of shared clonotypes between healthy human individuals (dated by TCRdb to the early 2020s). Looking at the study overall: A couple of women and a few men aged 18 to 49 years were included in the cohort. The study deeply sequenced blood TCR repertoires of about 5 healthy adults to estimate repertoire size and the extent of clonotype sharing between individuals. Different laboratories and diverse techniques were used to prepare libraries and sequence TCR repertoires, to increase sequencing depth and limit assay-specific biases. Between about 0.85 and 9.5 billion PBMCs per donor were obtained by leukapheresis.

Overall results and qualifications from the work: Based on pairwise subsampling, the degree of clonotype sharing among donors was expected to be affected by sequencing depth. Because the study included a small number of donors, the genetic and exposure-history diversity represented was limited. Sampling was limited to blood, and TCR repertoires in tissue likely differ from TCR repertoires in blood.

This clone was counted a few times. What antigen it recognizes has not been identified. Base qualities are missing; no much larger clone stands one base away. The CDR3 starts with the cysteine, ends with the phenylalanine, and has 10 residues. CDR3 DNA only is kept here, 30 bases in frame from base 1. V is clipped by 3 bases and J by 1 base, and the sequence between their germline boundaries is 0 bases long. CDR1 DFQATT and CDR2 SNEGSKA were looked up in the germline V gene (reference sequence). Healthy HIV-negative adults with no recently reported acute infections or vaccinations were included as donors. Every donor was a Caucasian adult living in Nashville, Tennessee, USA. For unsorted samples, tens of millions of PBMCs were counted, and genomic DNA was extracted using the QIAamp DNA Blood Mini kit. After blood collection by leukapheresis, PBMCs were isolated using Ficoll-Histopaque density gradient centrifugation and then cryopreserved in the vapor phase of liquid nitrogen.

TCR CDR3 regions were amplified from genomic DNA by multiplex PCR using the deep immunoSEQ assay. Genomic DNA extracted from each cell subset was distributed evenly over all wells of several immunoSEQ 96-well plates, and each plate served as one replicate. For unsorted PBMC, roughly 330 ng of genomic DNA, equivalent to approximately 28,000 T cell genomes, went into each replicate PCR. Unsorted PBMC genomic DNA was sequenced across ten immunoSEQ deep assay plates. The purified libraries were quantified using a Qubit 3.0 fluorometer, sized with a Bioanalyzer 2100, and then quantified again using the KAPA Library Quantification kit. A separate single-read 150-cycle Illumina NextSeq 550 flow cell was used to sequence each immunoSEQ 96-well plate. The authors' analysis ran thus. The immunoSEQ output contained only junctional sequences without quality scores, so filtering could not match that applied to full-length reads. To assign V/J genes and CDR3, sequences were annotated against IMGT germline references using PyIR, a Python wrapper for IgBLAST v1.9. Reads were removed for weak V/J assignments (E-value above 1e-6), missing CDR3, stop codons, out-of-frame junctions, or ambiguous translated residues. V3J clonotypes were defined as sequences sharing an identical inferred V gene, J gene, and CDR3 amino acid sequence. Percentage overlap between repertoires was calculated by dividing the number of shared unique clonotypes by the size of the smaller repertoire. RTK rarefaction, the Chao1 estimator, and Recon v2.1 estimates of unobserved clonotypes were used to assess repertoire richness. TCRdb took this table from immuneACCESS and kept in-frame rearrangements with V and J called. Such tables lack part of the clones; where checked against another copy, unresolved V genes explain under half of the gap, and the rest is unexplained. The V and J calls and clone size were taken over from that table, and D and trimming were inferred from the DNA. In all, the sample holds approximately 470,000 clones, and over 75% of those were seen once. Of the sample, roughly 13% is held by the ten largest clones.

The sample comprised PBMCs. The chain employs TRBV20-1 and TRBJ1-2; too little of a D gene remains to name it. This receptor was obtained from a woman between 35 and 50 years old in good health. Some clones in this sample may be carry-over from other donors' samples. The DNA sequence follows: TGCAGTGCTAGTAACTATGGCTACACCTTC. The translation is CSASNYGYTF.